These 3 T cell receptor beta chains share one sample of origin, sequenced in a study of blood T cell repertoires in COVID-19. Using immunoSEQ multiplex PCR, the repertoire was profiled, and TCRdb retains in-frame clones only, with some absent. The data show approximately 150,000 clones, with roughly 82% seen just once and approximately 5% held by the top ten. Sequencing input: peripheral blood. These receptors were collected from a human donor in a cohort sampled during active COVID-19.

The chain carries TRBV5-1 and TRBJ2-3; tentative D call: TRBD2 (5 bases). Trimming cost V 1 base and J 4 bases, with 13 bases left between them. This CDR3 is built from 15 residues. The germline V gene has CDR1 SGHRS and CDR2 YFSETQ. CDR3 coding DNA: TGCGCCAGCAGCTTGACGGGATCGGATCCAGATACGCAGTATTTT. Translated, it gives CASSLTGSDPDTQYF.

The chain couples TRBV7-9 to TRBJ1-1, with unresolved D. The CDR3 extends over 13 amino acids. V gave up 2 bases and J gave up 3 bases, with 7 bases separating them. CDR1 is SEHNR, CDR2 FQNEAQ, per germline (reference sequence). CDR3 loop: CASSLTEDTEAFF. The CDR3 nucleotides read TGTGCCAGCAGCTTAACGGAGGACACTGAAGCTTTCTTT. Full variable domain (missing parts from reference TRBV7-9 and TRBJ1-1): DTGVSQNPRHKITKRGQNVTFRCDPISEHNRLYWYRQTLGQGPEFLTYFQNEAQLEKSRLLSDRFSAERPKGSFSTLEIQRTEQGDSAMYLCASSLTEDTEAFFGQGTRLTVV.

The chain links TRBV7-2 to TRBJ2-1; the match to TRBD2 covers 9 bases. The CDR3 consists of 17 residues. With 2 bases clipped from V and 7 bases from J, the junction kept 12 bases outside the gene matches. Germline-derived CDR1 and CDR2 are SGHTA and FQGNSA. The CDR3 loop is CASSLNSGSAWGNEQFF. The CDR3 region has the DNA TGTGCCAGCAGCTTAAATAGCGGGAGCGCCTGGGGGAATGAGCAGTTCTTC.